This TCR beta chain emerged from a study of blood T cell repertoires in COVID-19. Study overall: The United States, Italy and Spain supplied acute and convalescent COVID-19 samples. T cells, B-cell-depleted T cells, or PBMCs supplied cDNA or gDNA.

Per the study methods: Reference gene primer amplification gave nucleated cell count estimates. Sequencing used immunoSEQ multiplex PCR; TCRdb keeps in-frame clones, though not all of them. Clone size and the V and J calls come from that table; the DNA yielded D and trimming. The sample includes 200,000 to 300,000 clones, roughly 80% of them seen just once. Per the germline V gene, CDR1 is MDHEN and CDR2 is SYDVKM. The CDR3 has 17 residues. V shed 7 bases and J shed 5 bases, with 23 bases lying between them. This chain connects TRBV28 to TRBJ2-2; D is undetermined. Specimen: peripheral blood. The receptor comes from a woman aged 55-70 years with active or convalescent COVID-19. DNA for the CDR3: TGTGCCAGCACCCTTACGGGTCAGAACCCTAGGACCGGGGAGCTGTTTTTT. Translated, it gives CASTLTGQNPRTGELFF.